Presented here are 19 T cell receptor beta chains from one specimen sequenced in a study of cytotoxic CD8 clonotypes in ibrutinib-treated CLL. The assay was immunoSEQ multiplex PCR, and TCRdb's table has in-frame clones only and misses some. Of around 310,000 clones in the sample, 80% were seen once. This material consisted of PBMCs, taken before ibrutinib treatment. The source of these receptors is a human donor with chronic lymphocytic leukemia.

V gene TRBV5-1 combines with J gene TRBJ1-4; TRBD1 might be the D (5 bases). CDR3 size: 14 residues. Germline V gives CDR1 SGHRS, CDR2 YFSETQ. Between the trimmed V and J ends, which lost 0 bases and 7 bases, there was a span of 10 bases. The CDR3 is CASSLGREGEKLFF. DNA for the CDR3: TGCGCCAGCAGCTTGGGCAGGGAGGGTGAAAAACTGTTTTTT.

The V gene is TRBV5-4, the J gene TRBJ2-7; 9 nucleotides agree with TRBD2. The CDR3 is made up of 15 amino acids. CDR1 is SGHNT and CDR2 is YYREEE in the germline V gene (reference sequence). The J segment lost 3 bases and the V segment lost 0 bases, leaving 4 bases of the junction unmatched. CDR3 loop: CASSLVLAGVYEQYF. CDR3 in DNA: TGTGCCAGCAGCTTGGTTTTAGCGGGAGTCTACGAGCAGTACTTC.

The chain links TRBV27 to TRBJ2-2, with a weak D call TRBD2 (5 bases). The CDR3 runs to 15 residues. Trimming took 2 bases from V and 4 from J, leaving 11 bases between them. Germline lookup yields CDR1 MNHEY and CDR2 SMNVEV (reference sequence). CDR3 bases: TGTGCCAGCAGTTTAGAAAGCGGTCCCACCGGGGAGCTGTTTTTT. Encoded protein: CASSLESGPTGELFF.

The gene calls are TRBV28 and TRBJ2-1; D may be TRBD2 (6 bases). CDR3 size: 17 residues. V lost 4 bases to trimming and J lost 4 bases, with 20 bases between them. From germline, CDR1 is MDHEN and CDR2 SYDVKM. In nucleotides, the CDR3 is TGTGCCAGCAGTTCCCCCCGGGGGAAGCGTAATTACAATGAGCAGTTCTTC. Protein product: CASSSPRGKRNYNEQFF.

This clone was counted a few times. This chain links TRBV29-1 with TRBJ2-5; D is uncertain. With 3 bases removed from V and 2 bases from J, the gap between germline ends came to 7 bases. The germline V gene has CDR1 SQVTM and CDR2 ANQGSEA. The CDR3 is 12 residues long. CDR3 in DNA: TGCAGCGTTGAGTCTGGGCAAGAGACCCAGTACTTC. Protein: CSVESGQETQYF.

The rearrangement uses TRBV7-9 and TRBJ2-7; 9 bases align to TRBD1. The CDR3 consists of 14 residues. The germline gives CDR1 SEHNR, CDR2 FQNEAQ (reference sequence). With V trimmed by 5 bases and J by 5 bases, 7 bases remained unmatched. The CDR3 loop reads CASSPRTGVNEQYF. In DNA, the CDR3 is TGTGCCAGCAGCCCTCGGACAGGGGTAAACGAGCAGTACTTC.

This clone was observed a single time. The rearrangement uses TRBV2 and TRBJ1-5; a weak D match, TRBD1 (5 bases). In germline, CDR1 is SNHLY, CDR2 FYNNEI. Trimming took 4 bases from V and 2 from J, leaving 12 bases between them. The CDR3 has 15 residues. The CDR3 DNA sequence: TGTGCCAGCAGTGGGGGACTCCCGGGCAATCAGCCCCAGCATTTT. Its translation is CASSGGLPGNQPQHF.

The chain has TRBV2 and TRBJ1-5; unclear D gene. This CDR3 has 15 amino acids. Germline lookup yields CDR1 SNHLY and CDR2 FYNNEI. V gave up 6 bases and J gave up 0 bases, with 12 bases separating them. The CDR3 DNA sequence: TGTGCCAGCAGAGTAGGGCAGTATAGCAATCAGCCCCAGCATTTT. Translation: CASRVGQYSNQPQHF.

The chain recombines TRBV7-3 with TRBJ1-6; D remains ambiguous. Germline V CDR1 and CDR2: SGHTA, FQGTGA. Trimming pared 2 bases from V and 7 bases from J, leaving 6 bases between. CDR3 size: 13 residues. The CDR3 DNA is TGTGCCAGCAGCTTAGCCCCCAATTCACCCCTCCACTTT. It codes for CASSLAPNSPLHF.

The chain uses TRBV25-1 and TRBJ1-2; tentatively, D is TRBD1 (6 bases). Germline-derived CDR1 and CDR2 are MGHDK and SYGVNS. This CDR3 has 13 amino acids. The V end was cut by 5 bases, the J end by 9 bases, with 16 bases between. CDR3 region: CASSNRQGSSYTF. The CDR3, as DNA: TGTGCCAGCAGTAATAGGCAGGGGTCGAGCTACACCTTC.

The CDR3 nucleotides read TGTGCCAGCAGCTCAGCCCCGACCGGGACAGGGCCCTACGAGCAGTACTTC. This gives the protein CASSSAPTGTGPYEQYF. V and J are TRBV7-7 and TRBJ2-7; 9 nucleotides match TRBD1. This CDR3 has 17 amino acids. V shed 4 bases and J 2 bases; nucleotides not matched to a gene: 12. Germline CDR1 and CDR2: SSHAT and FNYEAQ (reference sequence).

The chain couples TRBV29-1 to TRBJ2-7, with TRBD2 matching over 13 bases. Looked up from germline, CDR1 is SQVTM and CDR2 is ANQGSEA. The CDR3 has 16 residues. Trimming took 3 bases from V and 2 from J; bases not matched to a gene: 7. The CDR3 here is CSVDFPGTSGTYEQYF. CDR3 nucleotides: TGCAGCGTTGATTTCCCCGGGACTAGCGGGACCTACGAGCAGTACTTC.

CDR3 residues: CASSRFNEQFF. DNA for the CDR3: TGTGCCAGCAGCCGTTTCAATGAGCAGTTCTTC. The J gene is TRBJ2-1, the V gene TRBV5-6; no reliable D call. Germline loops: CDR1 SGHDT, CDR2 YYEEEE. Deletions cut 4 bases from V and 6 bases from J, with 5 bases between. The CDR3 is 11 amino acids.

V gene TRBV30 combines with J gene TRBJ2-5; no reliable D call. CDR1 is GTSNPN and CDR2 is SVGIG in the germline V gene (reference sequence). Trimming took 4 bases from V and 5 from J, leaving 11 bases between them. The CDR3 consists of 12 residues. The CDR3, as DNA: TGTGCCTGGACAGTAGGGTGGGAGACCCAGTACTTC. This sequence encodes CAWTVGWETQYF.

As DNA, the CDR3 is TGTGCCAGCAGCGTAATGTTTACAGATACGCAGTATTTT. Amino acid sequence: CASSVMFTDTQYF. The genes are TRBV9 and TRBJ2-3; no firm D call. The CDR3 is 13 amino acids. The germline V and J ends were trimmed by 1 base and 3 bases, with 6 bases remaining between them. Germline CDR1 SGDLS, CDR2 YYNGEE.

The chain uses TRBV6-1 and TRBJ1-5; D is unclear. Germline lookup yields CDR1 MNHNS and CDR2 SASEGT. This CDR3 has 16 residues. V lost 2 bases to trimming and J lost 3 bases, with 14 bases between them. The CDR3, as DNA: TGTGCCAGCAGTGAACTTGCGGGGTATGCCAATCAGCCCCAGCATTTT. Translating it yields CASSELAGYANQPQHF.

As regards this clone: Just one base apart from a much larger clone, this may be a read error. This same CDR3 is encoded by further DNA sequences in the sample. V and J are TRBV10-3 and TRBJ2-1; D is unclear. The CDR3 has 11 amino acids. Germline-derived CDR1 and CDR2 are ENHRY and SYGVKD. V lost 4 bases, J lost 7 bases, and 5 bases lay in between. The CDR3 DNA follows: TGTGCCATCAGTGTAGGAAATGAGCAGTTCTTC. Protein product: CAISVGNEQFF.

The chain employs TRBV14 and TRBJ2-1, with 10 bases that match TRBD2. With V trimmed by 0 bases and J by 8 bases, 13 bases remained unmatched. This CDR3 has 18 amino acids. Germline V gene data show CDR1 as SGHDN and CDR2 as FVKESK. Written as DNA, the CDR3 is TGTGCCAGCAGCCAAGATTTCAGGGCTAGCGGGAGTGTGGATGAGCAGTTCTTC. Its protein is CASSQDFRASGSVDEQFF.

The chain uses TRBV27 and TRBJ2-7; no reliable D call. CDR3 size: 12 residues. V dropped 8 bases and J dropped 7 bases, with 15 bases sitting between them. Germline assignment: CDR1 MNHEY and CDR2 SMNVEV (reference sequence). CDR3 nucleotides: TGTGCCAGCGGCCTGATACCGGAGGAGCAGTACTTC. Translation: CASGLIPEEQYF.